This TCR beta chain was obtained from a study of shared clonotypes between healthy human individuals (TCRdb year 2020). About the full investigation: The cohort included a few men and two women between 18 and 49 years of age. For each donor, CD4 naive and CD4 memory were each run on three plates, CD8 naive on two plates, and CD8 memory on one plate. To estimate repertoire size and how much clonotypes are shared between individuals, the study performed deep sequencing of blood TCR repertoires from 4 to 6 healthy adults. To increase sequencing depth and limit assay-specific biases, TCR repertoire library preparation and sequencing were carried out by different laboratories using diverse techniques. Per donor, leukapheresis produced somewhere between about 0.8 and 9 billion PBMCs. Results the study describes overall, beyond this receptor: Because the study included only a small number of donors, the genetic and exposure-history diversity represented was limited. Sharing across a handful of donors was observed for roughly 5.4% of naive CD4, over 3% of naive CD8, 2% to 2.5% of memory CD4, and roughly 0.4% of memory CD8 clonotypes. Larger estimated clonotype richness was generally found for naive subsets than for memory subsets. Incomplete sequencing was indicated by rarefaction of sorted-subset datasets, despite the large sequencing depth. Sampling was limited to blood, and TCR repertoires in tissue likely differ from TCR repertoires in blood. Pairwise subsampling led to the expectation that sequencing depth would affect the degree of clonotype sharing among donors. Compared with non-shared clonotypes, the clonotypes found in all four sorted-subset donors had higher generation probabilities.

The germline V gene (reference sequence) sets CDR1 to LNHDA and CDR2 to SQIVND. The CDR3 contains 15 residues, cysteine and phenylalanine counted. Here the CDR3 DNA is all that survives: 45 bases in frame from base 1. V trim: 4 bases; J trim: 6 bases; unmatched bases: 7. Using the deep immunoSEQ assay, multiplex PCR amplified TCR CDR3 regions from genomic DNA. Extracted genomic DNA from each cell subset was distributed evenly across all wells of several immunoSEQ 96-well plates, and each plate was treated as a replicate. For sorted subsets, each replicate PCR was loaded with roughly 0.2 ug genomic DNA, equivalent to 30,000 or so T cell genomes. Purified libraries were quantified with a Qubit 3.0 fluorometer, sized on a Bioanalyzer 2100, and re-quantified with the KAPA Library Quantification kit. Each immunoSEQ 96-well plate was sequenced on its own single-read 150-cycle Illumina NextSeq 550 flow cell. Turning to the authors' computational methods: The immunoSEQ output contained only junctional sequences without quality scores, so filtering could not match that applied to full-length reads. To assign V/J genes and CDR3, sequences were annotated using PyIR, a Python wrapper for IgBLAST v1.9, with IMGT germline references. Reads with weak V/J assignments (E-value above 1e-6), missing CDR3, stop codons, out-of-frame junctions, or ambiguous translated residues were removed. V3J clonotypes were defined as sequences sharing the same inferred V gene, J gene, and CDR3 amino acid sequence. Percentage overlap between repertoires was calculated by dividing the number of shared unique clonotypes by the size of the smaller repertoire. RTK rarefaction, the Chao1 estimator, and Recon v2.1 estimates of unobserved clonotypes were used to assess repertoire richness. For all TCRbeta clonotypes obtained by the gDNA method from four donors, generation probabilities were computed with OLGA. TCRdb re-hosts the immuneACCESS table, in-frame sequences only. Its copies lack some clones; in the studies checked, an unresolved V gene accounts for under half of them, and the cause for the rest is not known. From that table come the V and J calls and clone size; the DNA was used to work out D and trimming. Present in this sample are about 1.5 million clones, approximately 96% of which were seen just once. Of the sample, approximately 1.1% falls within the top ten clones.

Worth noting for this clone: Its recognized antigen is unknown. No base quality information exists; no much larger clone differs at one position.

Donors were healthy HIV-negative adults with no recently reported acute infections or vaccinations. Every donor was a Caucasian adult living in Nashville, Tennessee, USA. Magnetic negative selection was used to enrich CD4+ T cells, after which naive cells were positively selected on CD45RA and the negative fraction became the memory subset. Blood was collected by leukapheresis, and PBMCs were isolated by Ficoll-Histopaque density gradient centrifugation and then cryopreserved in liquid nitrogen vapor phase. Purity and quantity of every magnetically sorted T cell population were checked by analytical flow cytometry. Genomic DNA was isolated from each sorted fraction and quantified by UV absorbance on a Nanodrop 2000c.

The sequence links TRBV19 to TRBJ2-7; TRBD2 matches 12 bases in the middle. What was sequenced was naive CD4+ T cells sorted from blood. The cell subset or site label of this sample denotes: CD45RA+ positively selected. The receptor was derived from a man aged 25 to 45 in good health. Here is the DNA: TGTGCCAGTAGTACCGGACTAGCGGGAAAGACCGAGCAGTACTTC. The resulting protein is CASSTGLAGKTEQYF.